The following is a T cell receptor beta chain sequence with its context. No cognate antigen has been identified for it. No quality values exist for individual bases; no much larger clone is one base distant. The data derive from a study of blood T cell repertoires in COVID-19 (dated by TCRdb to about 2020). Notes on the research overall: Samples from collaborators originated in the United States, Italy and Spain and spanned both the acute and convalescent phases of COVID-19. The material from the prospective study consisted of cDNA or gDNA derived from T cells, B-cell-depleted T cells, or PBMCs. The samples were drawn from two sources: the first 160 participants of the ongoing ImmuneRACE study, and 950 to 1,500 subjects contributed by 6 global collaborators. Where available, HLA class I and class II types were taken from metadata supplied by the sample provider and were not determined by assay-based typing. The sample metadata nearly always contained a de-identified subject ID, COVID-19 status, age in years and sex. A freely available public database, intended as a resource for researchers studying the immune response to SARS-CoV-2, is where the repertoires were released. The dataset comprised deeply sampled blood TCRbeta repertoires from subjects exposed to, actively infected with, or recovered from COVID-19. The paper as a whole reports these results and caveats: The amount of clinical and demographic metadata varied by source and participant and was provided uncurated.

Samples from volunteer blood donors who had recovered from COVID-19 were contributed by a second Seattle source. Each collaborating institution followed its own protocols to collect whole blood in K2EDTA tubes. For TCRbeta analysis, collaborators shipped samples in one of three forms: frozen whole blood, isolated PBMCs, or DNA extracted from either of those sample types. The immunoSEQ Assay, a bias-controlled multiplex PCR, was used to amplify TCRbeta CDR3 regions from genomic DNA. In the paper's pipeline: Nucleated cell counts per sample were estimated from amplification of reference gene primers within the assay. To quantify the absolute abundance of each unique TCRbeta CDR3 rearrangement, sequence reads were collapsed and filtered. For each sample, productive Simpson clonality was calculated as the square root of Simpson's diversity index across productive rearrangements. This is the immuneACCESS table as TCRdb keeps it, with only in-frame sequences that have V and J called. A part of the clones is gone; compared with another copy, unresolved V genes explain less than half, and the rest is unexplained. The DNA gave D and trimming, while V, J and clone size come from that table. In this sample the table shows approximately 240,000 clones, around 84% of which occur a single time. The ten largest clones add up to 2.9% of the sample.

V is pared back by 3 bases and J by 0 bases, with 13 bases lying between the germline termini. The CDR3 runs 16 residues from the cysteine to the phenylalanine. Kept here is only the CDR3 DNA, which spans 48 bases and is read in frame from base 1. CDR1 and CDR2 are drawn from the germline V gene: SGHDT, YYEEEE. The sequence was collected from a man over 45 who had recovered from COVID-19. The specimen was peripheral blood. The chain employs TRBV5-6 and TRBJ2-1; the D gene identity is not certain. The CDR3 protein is CASSYTAKSSYNEQFF. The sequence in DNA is TGTGCCAGCAGCTATACCGCCAAGAGCTCCTACAATGAGCAGTTCTTC.